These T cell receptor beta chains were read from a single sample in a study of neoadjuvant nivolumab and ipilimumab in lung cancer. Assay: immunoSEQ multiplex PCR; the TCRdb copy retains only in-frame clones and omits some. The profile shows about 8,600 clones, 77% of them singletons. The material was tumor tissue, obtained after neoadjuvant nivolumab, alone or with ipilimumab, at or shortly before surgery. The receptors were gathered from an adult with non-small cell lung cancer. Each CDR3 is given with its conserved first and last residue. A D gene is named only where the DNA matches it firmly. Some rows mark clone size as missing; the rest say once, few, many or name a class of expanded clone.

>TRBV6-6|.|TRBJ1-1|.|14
CASSYSTGNTEAFF
TGTGCCAGCAGTTACTCGACCGGGAACACTGAAGCTTTCTTT
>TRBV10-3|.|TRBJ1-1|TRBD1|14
CAISQGTGGTEAFF
TGTGCCATCAGTCAAGGGACAGGGGGCACTGAAGCTTTCTTT
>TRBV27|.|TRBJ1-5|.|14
CASRSGQTWEPQHF
TGTGCCAGCAGGTCGGGACAAACATGGGAGCCCCAGCATTTT
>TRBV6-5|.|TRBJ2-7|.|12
CAAGFTFYEQYF
TGTGCCGCAGGGTTTACCTTCTACGAGCAGTACTTC
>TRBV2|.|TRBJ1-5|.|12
CASGRGNQPQHF
TGTGCTTCTGGCCGGGGGAATCAGCCCCAGCATTTT
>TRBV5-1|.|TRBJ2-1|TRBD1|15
CASRGDRGPPNEQFF
TGCGCCAGCAGGGGGGACAGGGGGCCGCCGAATGAGCAGTTCTTC
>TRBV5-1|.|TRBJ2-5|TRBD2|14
CASSLEGGRETQYF
TGCGCCAGCAGCTTGGAGGGAGGGCGAGAGACCCAGTACTTC
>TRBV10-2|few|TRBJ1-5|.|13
CASSRQGGQPQHF
TGCGCCAGCAGTCGGCAGGGCGGTCAGCCCCAGCATTTT
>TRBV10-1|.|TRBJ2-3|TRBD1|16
CASSESSGGAADTQYF
TGCGCCAGCAGTGAGTCATCAGGGGGTGCCGCAGATACGCAGTATTTT
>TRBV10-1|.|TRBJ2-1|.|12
CASSTSYNEQFF
TGCGCCAGCAGTACTAGCTACAATGAGCAGTTCTTC
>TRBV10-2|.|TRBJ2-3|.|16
CASSESKWGAVDTQYF
TGCGCCAGCAGTGAGTCGAAGTGGGGAGCCGTAGATACGCAGTATTTT
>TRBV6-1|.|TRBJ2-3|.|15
CASRVSGSGRDTQYF
TGTGCCAGCAGAGTTAGCGGTTCCGGGCGGGATACGCAGTATTTT
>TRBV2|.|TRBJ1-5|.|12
CASSEEDQPQHF
TGTGCCAGCAGTGAAGAGGATCAGCCCCAGCATTTT
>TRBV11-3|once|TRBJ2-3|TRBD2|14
CASSLQGGPDTQYF
TGTGCCAGCAGCTTACAGGGAGGGCCAGATACGCAGTATTTT
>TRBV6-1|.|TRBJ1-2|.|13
CATSAGTNYGYTF
TGTGCCACTTCCGCCGGGACAAACTATGGCTACACCTTC
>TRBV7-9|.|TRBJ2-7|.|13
CASSYQDRYEQYF
TGTGCCAGCAGCTACCAGGACCGCTACGAGCAGTACTTC
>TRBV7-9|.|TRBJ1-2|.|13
CASSPRAAYGYTF
TGTGCCAGCAGCCCCCGGGCGGCTTATGGCTACACCTTC
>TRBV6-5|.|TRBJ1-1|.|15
CASSSHGGPGGEAFF
TGTGCCAGCAGCAGCCACGGGGGCCCGGGGGGTGAAGCTTTCTTT
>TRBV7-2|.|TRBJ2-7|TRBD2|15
CASSLGGDYLYEQYF
TGTGCCAGCAGCTTGGGCGGGGACTATCTGTACGAGCAGTACTTC
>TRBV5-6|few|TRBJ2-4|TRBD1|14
CASSFGGTGFIQYF
TGTGCCAGCAGCTTTGGCGGGACAGGGTTTATTCAGTACTTC
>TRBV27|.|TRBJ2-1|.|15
CASSSAWGLYNEQFF
TGTGCCAGCAGTTCCGCCTGGGGGCTTTACAATGAGCAGTTCTTC
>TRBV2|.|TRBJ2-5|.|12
CASKDDDETQYF
TGTGCCAGCAAAGACGACGATGAGACCCAGTACTTC
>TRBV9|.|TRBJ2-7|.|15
CASSPLQGSSYEQYF
TGTGCCAGCAGCCCCCTACAGGGAAGCTCCTACGAGCAGTACTTC
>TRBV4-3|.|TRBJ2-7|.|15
CASSRQPRGTYEQYF
TGCGCCAGCAGCCGACAACCTCGGGGGACCTACGAGCAGTACTTC
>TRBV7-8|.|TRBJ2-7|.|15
CASSNPGTGAYEQYF
TGTGCCAGCAGCAATCCCGGGACCGGGGCCTACGAGCAGTACTTC
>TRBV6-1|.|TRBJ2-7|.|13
CASSVSPEYEQYF
TGTGCCAGCAGTGTTTCCCCCGAATACGAGCAGTACTTC
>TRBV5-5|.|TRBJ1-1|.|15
CASSLYWSSNTEAFF
TGTGCCAGCAGCTTGTATTGGAGTTCGAACACTGAAGCTTTCTTT
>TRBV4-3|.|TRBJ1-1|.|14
CASSQDRLGAEAFF
TGCGCCAGCAGCCAAGATAGGCTGGGGGCTGAAGCTTTCTTT
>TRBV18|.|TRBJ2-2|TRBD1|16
CASSPGTGRNTGELFF
TGTGCCAGCTCACCAGGGACAGGGAGGAACACCGGGGAGCTGTTTTTT
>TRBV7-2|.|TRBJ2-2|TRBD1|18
CASSWASGGQGPTGELFF
TGTGCCAGCAGCTGGGCCAGTGGAGGACAGGGTCCAACCGGGGAGCTGTTTTTT
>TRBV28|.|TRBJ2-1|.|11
CASSRYNEQFF
TGTGCCAGCAGTCGTTACAATGAGCAGTTCTTC
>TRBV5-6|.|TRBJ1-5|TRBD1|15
CASSLVGGDGQPQHF
TGTGCCAGCAGCTTGGTAGGGGGCGACGGTCAGCCCCAGCATTTT
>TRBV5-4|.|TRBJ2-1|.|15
CASSAFGTMVNEQFF
TGTGCCAGCAGCGCCTTCGGCACTATGGTCAATGAGCAGTTCTTC
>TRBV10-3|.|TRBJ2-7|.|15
CAIRSAGGRLYEQYF
TGTGCCATCAGAAGCGCAGGGGGGAGGCTCTACGAGCAGTACTTC